This T cell receptor beta chain was sequenced during a study of blood T cell repertoires in COVID-19. Study in general: Italy, Spain and the United States were the sources of the convalescent and acute COVID-19 samples. The analysed material was cDNA or gDNA that came from T cells, B-cell-depleted T cells, or PBMCs.

Per the study methods: Amplifying reference gene primers gave estimates of nucleated cell counts. Data came from immunoSEQ multiplex PCR; TCRdb stores just in-frame clones and leaves some out. The V and J calls and the clone size are those of that table, but D and trimming were determined from the DNA. The sample lists approximately 350,000 clones, around 89% occurring once. The CDR3 spans 14 residues. The V and J ends lost 3 bases and 4 bases respectively, with 13 bases between them. CDR1 is LGHNA and CDR2 is YSLEER in the germline V gene. The sequenced sample was peripheral blood. This chain links TRBV4-3 with TRBJ2-7; a weak D match, TRBD2 (6 bases). The TCR comes from a man in his forties with acute or convalescent COVID-19. The CDR3 DNA reads TGCGCCAGCAGCCATGGAGGGGACGGGTACGAGCAGTACTTC. Residues: CASSHGGDGYEQYF.